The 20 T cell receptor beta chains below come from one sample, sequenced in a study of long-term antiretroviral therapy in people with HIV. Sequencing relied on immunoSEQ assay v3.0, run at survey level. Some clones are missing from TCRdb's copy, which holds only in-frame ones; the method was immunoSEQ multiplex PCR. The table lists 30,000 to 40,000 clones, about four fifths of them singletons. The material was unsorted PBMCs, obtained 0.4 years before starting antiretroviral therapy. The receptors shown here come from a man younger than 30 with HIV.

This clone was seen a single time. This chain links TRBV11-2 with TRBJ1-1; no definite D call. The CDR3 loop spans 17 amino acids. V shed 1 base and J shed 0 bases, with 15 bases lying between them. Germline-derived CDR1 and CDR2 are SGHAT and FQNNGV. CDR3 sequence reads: CASSLVPAGGVNTEAFF. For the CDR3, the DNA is TGTGCCAGCAGCTTAGTCCCGGCCGGAGGAGTGAACACTGAAGCTTTCTTT. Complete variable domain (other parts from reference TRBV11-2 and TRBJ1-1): EAGVAQSPRYKIIEKRQSVAFWCNPISGHATLYWYQQILGQGPKLLIQFQNNGVVDDSQLPKDRFSAERLKGVDSTLKIQPAKLEDSAVYLCASSLVPAGGVNTEAFFGQGTRLTVV.

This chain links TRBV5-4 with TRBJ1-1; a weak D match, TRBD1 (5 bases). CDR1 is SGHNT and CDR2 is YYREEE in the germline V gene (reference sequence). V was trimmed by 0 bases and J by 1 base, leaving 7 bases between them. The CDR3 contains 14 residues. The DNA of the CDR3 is TGTGCCAGCAGCTTGGTTGGGGGGAACACTGAAGCTTTCTTT. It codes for CASSLVGGNTEAFF.

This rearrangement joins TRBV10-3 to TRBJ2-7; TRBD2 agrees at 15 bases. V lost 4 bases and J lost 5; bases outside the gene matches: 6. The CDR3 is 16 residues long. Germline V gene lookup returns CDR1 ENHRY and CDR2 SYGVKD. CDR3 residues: CAISGFGTSGGNEQYF. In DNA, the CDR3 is TGTGCCATCAGTGGCTTCGGGACTAGCGGGGGGAACGAGCAGTACTTC.

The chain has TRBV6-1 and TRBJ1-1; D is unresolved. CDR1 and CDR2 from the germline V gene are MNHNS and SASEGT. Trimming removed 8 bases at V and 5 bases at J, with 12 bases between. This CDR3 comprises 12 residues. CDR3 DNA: TGTGCCAGCCTCAGTGTGGTTACTGAAGCTTTCTTT. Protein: CASLSVVTEAFF.

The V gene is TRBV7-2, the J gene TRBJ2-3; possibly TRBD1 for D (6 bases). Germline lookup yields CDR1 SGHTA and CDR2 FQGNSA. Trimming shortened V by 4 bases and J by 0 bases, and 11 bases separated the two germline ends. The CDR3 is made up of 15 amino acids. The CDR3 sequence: CASSSTGSSTDTQYF. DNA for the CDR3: TGTGCCAGCAGCTCGACAGGAAGCAGCACAGATACGCAGTATTTT.

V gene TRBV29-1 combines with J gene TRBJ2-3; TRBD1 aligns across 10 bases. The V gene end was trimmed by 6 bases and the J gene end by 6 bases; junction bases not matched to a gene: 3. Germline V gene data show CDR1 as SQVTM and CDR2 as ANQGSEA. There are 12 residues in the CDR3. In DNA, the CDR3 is TGCAGCGTAGGACAGGGGGTGGATACGCAGTATTTT. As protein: CSVGQGVDTQYF.

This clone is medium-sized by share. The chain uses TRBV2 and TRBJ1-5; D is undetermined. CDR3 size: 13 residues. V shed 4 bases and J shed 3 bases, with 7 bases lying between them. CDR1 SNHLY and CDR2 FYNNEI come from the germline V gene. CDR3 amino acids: CASSVSFNQPQHF. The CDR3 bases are TGTGCCAGCAGTGTCAGCTTCAATCAGCCCCAGCATTTT. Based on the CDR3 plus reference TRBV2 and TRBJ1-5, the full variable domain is EPEVTQTPSHQVTQMGQEVILRCVPISNHLYFYWYRQILGQKVEFLVSFYNNEISEKSEIFDDQFSVERPDGSNFTLKIRSTKLEDSAMYFCASSVSFNQPQHFGDGTRLSIL.

CDR3 nucleotides: TGCAGCGTTGAAGATAGGGGGTTCAGCGCAGATACGCAGTATTTT. Its translation: CSVEDRGFSADTQYF. V is TRBV29-1 and J is TRBJ2-3, with D possibly matching TRBD1 (6 bases). V was pared by 0 bases and J by 4 bases, with 14 bases between. Germline loops: CDR1 SQVTM, CDR2 ANQGSEA. The length of the CDR3 is 15 residues.

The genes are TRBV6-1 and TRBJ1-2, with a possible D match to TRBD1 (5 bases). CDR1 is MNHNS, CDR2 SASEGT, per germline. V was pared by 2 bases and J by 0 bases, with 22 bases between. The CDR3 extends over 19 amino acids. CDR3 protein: CASSESVGQGISANYGYTF. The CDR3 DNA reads TGTGCCAGCAGTGAAAGTGTCGGGCAGGGCATCTCCGCTAACTATGGCTACACCTTC.

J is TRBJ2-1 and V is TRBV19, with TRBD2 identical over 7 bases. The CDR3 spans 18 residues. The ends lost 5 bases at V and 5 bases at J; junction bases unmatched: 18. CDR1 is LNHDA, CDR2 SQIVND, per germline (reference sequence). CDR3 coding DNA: TGTGCCAGTAGTTACGGGACTACACCTCGGAGGGGAAACAATGAGCAGTTCTTC. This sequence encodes CASSYGTTPRRGNNEQFF.

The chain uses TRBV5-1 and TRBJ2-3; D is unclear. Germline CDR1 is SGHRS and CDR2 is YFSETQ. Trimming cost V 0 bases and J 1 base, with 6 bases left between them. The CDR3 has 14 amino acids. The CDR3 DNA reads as TGCGCCAGCAGCTTGGGGCAACGCACAGATACGCAGTATTTT. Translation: CASSLGQRTDTQYF.

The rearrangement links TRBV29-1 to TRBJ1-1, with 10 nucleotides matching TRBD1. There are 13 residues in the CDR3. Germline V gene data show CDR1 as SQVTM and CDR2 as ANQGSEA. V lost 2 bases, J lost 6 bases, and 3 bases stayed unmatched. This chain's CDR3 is CSVERGTGAEAFF. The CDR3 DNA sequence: TGCAGCGTTGAAAGGGGGACAGGGGCTGAAGCTTTCTTT.

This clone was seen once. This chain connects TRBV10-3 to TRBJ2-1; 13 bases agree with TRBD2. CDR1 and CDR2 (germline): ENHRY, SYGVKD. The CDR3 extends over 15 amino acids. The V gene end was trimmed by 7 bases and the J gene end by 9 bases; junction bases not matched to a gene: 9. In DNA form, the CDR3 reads TGTGCCATCACCGCGGGGACTAGCGGGAAGGGTGAGCAGTTCTTC. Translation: CAITAGTSGKGEQFF.

The CDR3 loop is CARGNFADATYEQYF. DNA of the CDR3: TGTGCCAGGGGGAACTTCGCGGACGCGACCTACGAGCAGTACTTC. The chain has TRBV28 and TRBJ2-7; D gene ambiguous. Germline V gene data show CDR1 as MDHEN and CDR2 as SYDVKM. Trimming took 9 bases from V and 2 from J, leaving 20 bases between them. There are 15 residues in the CDR3.

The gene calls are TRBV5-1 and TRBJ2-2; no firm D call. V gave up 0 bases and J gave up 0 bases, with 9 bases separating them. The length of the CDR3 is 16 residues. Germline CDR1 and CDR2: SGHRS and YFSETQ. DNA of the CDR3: TGCGCCAGCAGCTTGGATGGCGGTACGAACACCGGGGAGCTGTTTTTT. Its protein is CASSLDGGTNTGELFF.

This CDR3 is CASSLTAAGSSYEQYF. CDR3 nucleotides: TGTGCCAGCAGCCTCACCGCCGCAGGGAGCTCCTACGAGCAGTACTTC. V gene TRBV9 combines with J gene TRBJ2-7; D is perhaps TRBD1 or TRBD2 (5 bases each). The CDR3 has 16 amino acids. The V gene's germline CDR1 is SGDLS and CDR2 YYNGEE. The V end was cut by 4 bases, the J end by 0 bases, with 17 bases between.

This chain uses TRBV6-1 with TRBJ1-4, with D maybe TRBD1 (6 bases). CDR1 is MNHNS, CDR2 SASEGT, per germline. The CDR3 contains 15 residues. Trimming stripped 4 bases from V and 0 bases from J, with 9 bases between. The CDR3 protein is CASSGRTATNEKLFF. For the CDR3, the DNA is TGTGCCAGCAGTGGGAGGACAGCAACTAATGAAAAACTGTTTTTT.

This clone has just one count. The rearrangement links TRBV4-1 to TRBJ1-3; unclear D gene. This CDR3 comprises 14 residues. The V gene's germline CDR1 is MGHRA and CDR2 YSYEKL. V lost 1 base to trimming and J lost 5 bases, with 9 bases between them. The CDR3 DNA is TGCGCCAGCAGCCAAGTATCTACTCGAAACACCATATATTTT. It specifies CASSQVSTRNTIYF.

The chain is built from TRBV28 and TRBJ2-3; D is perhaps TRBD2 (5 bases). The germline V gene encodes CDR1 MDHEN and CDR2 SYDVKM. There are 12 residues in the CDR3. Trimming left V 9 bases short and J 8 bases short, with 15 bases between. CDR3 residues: CASYEGLGTQYF. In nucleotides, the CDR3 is TGTGCCAGTTATGAGGGTTTGGGTACGCAGTATTTT.

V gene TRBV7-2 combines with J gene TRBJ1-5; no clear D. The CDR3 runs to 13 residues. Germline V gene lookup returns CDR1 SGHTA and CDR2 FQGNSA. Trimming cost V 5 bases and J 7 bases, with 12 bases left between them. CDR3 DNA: TGTGCCAGCAGCCACGGTCCGCGGCAGCCCCAGCATTTT. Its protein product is CASSHGPRQPQHF.